The 28 T cell receptor beta chains below were found in one sample sequenced in a study of blood T cell repertoires in COVID-19. Produced via immunoSEQ multiplex PCR; TCRdb's table is partial and in-frame only. The sample includes approximately 230,000 clones, about 86% of them seen just once. The specimen sequenced was peripheral blood. The receptors were sampled from a man older than 75 with acute or convalescent COVID-19.

This rearrangement joins TRBV5-1 to TRBJ2-1, with 7 positions matching TRBD2. The CDR3 covers 17 residues. The V and J ends lost 0 bases and 0 bases, in that order; junction bases with no gene match: 6. CDR1 is SGHRS and CDR2 is YFSETQ in the germline V gene. The CDR3 sequence: CASSLGSSGGSYNEQFF. The CDR3 region has the DNA TGCGCCAGCAGCTTGGGATCGTCGGGGGGCTCCTACAATGAGCAGTTCTTC.

This rearrangement joins TRBV5-4 to TRBJ2-7; a weak D match, TRBD1 (6 bases). This CDR3 contains 13 residues. V lost 2 bases, J lost 1 base, and 7 bases lay in between. The germline gives CDR1 SGHNT, CDR2 YYREEE (reference sequence). CDR3 in amino acids: CASSFTGSYEQYF. In DNA, the CDR3 is TGTGCCAGCAGCTTCACAGGGTCCTACGAGCAGTACTTC.

The sample holds a few counts of this clone. The genes are TRBV7-2 and TRBJ2-7; D is undetermined. CDR1 is SGHTA, CDR2 FQGNSA, per germline. Trimming pared 2 bases from V and 7 bases from J, leaving 9 bases between. The CDR3 is 12 amino acids. The CDR3 spells CASSLRGLEQYF. The CDR3 DNA reads TGTGCCAGCAGCTTAAGAGGATTAGAGCAGTACTTC.

The chain uses TRBV11-3 and TRBJ2-1; 7 bases fit TRBD2. This CDR3 spans 15 amino acids. Germline V gene lookup returns CDR1 SGHNT and CDR2 YENEEA. V lost 5 bases, J lost 8 bases, and 12 bases stayed unmatched. CDR3 amino acids: CASSRSRGDPDEQFF. Written as DNA, the CDR3 is TGTGCCAGCAGCCGCTCCCGGGGGGACCCCGATGAGCAGTTCTTC.

This clone has just one count. The genes are TRBV10-2 and TRBJ2-2, with 10 bases matching TRBD2. This CDR3 spans 15 amino acids. Germline V gene sequence: CDR1 WSHSY, CDR2 SAAADI. Losses at the gene ends were 4 bases for V and 5 bases for J; bases not matched to a gene: 4. CDR3: CASSASSGRTGELFF. CDR3 DNA sequence: TGCGCCAGCAGTGCCTCTAGCGGGAGAACCGGGGAGCTGTTTTTT.

This sequence joins TRBV10-3 and TRBJ2-1; 10 nucleotides line up with TRBD2. From germline, CDR1 is ENHRY and CDR2 SYGVKD. This CDR3 is built from 16 residues. The V and J ends lost 7 bases and 0 bases, in that order; junction bases with no gene match: 6. CDR3 sequence (DNA): TGTGCCATCAAAACTAGCGGGAAAGCCTCCTACAATGAGCAGTTCTTC. This sequence encodes CAIKTSGKASYNEQFF.

Notes on this clone: A much larger clone differs from this one at a single base, so this may be a read error. V gene TRBV28 combines with J gene TRBJ2-7; no definite D call. Germline CDR1 MDHEN, CDR2 SYDVKM. The V end lost 4 bases, the J end lost 3 bases, and 4 bases lay between the germline ends. The CDR3 is 11 residues long. DNA for the CDR3: TGTGCCAGCAGTTCCCTCTACGAGCAGTACTTC. Translated: CASSSLYEQYF.

The V and J genes are TRBV3-1 (or the pseudogene TRBV3-2) and TRBJ1-6; 7 nucleotides agree with TRBD1. This CDR3 is 18 amino acids long. Looked up from germline, CDR1 is LGHDT and CDR2 is YNNKEL (reference sequence). Trimming at V came to 3 bases and at J to 9 bases, leaving 17 bases not matched to a gene. CDR3 DNA: TGTGCCAGCAGCCACAGACAGGGAAAGGGAGTCGGGGGTTCACCCCTCCACTTT. This sequence encodes CASSHRQGKGVGGSPLHF.

The genes are TRBV7-2 and TRBJ1-4, with 8 nucleotides matching TRBD1. The CDR3 has 15 amino acids. CDR1 and CDR2 from the germline V gene are SGHTA and FQGNSA. V lost 5 bases to trimming and J lost 4 bases; unmatched junction nucleotides: 6. CDR3 DNA sequence: TGTGCCAGCAGCCCTCAGACAGGGGTTAATGAAAAACTGTTTTTT. It codes for CASSPQTGVNEKLFF.

The rearrangement uses TRBV15 and TRBJ2-5; 8 nucleotides line up with TRBD1. Germline values: CDR1 LNHNV, CDR2 YYDKDF (reference sequence). J was trimmed by 2 bases and V by 1 base; bases with no gene match: 6. CDR3 length equals 16 residues. As DNA, the CDR3 is TGTGCCACCAGCAGAGGACAGGGGCCAACTCAAGAGACCCAGTACTTC. As protein: CATSRGQGPTQETQYF.

For this clone: The junction does not match germline at one end; this may be a read error. This chain connects TRBV7-7 to TRBJ1-4, with a possible D match to TRBD1 (6 bases). Germline V gene lookup returns CDR1 SSHAT and CDR2 FNYEAQ (reference sequence). The CDR3 loop spans 18 amino acids. The CDR3 DNA reads as TGTGCTAGCAGCTTTTGCAGTAACAGGGATGTATCTAATGAAAAACTGTTTTTT. Its protein product is CASSFCSNRDVSNEKLFF.

The chain has TRBV7-8 and TRBJ2-7; weak D call: TRBD1 (5 bases). Trimming removed 5 bases from V and 4 bases from J, with 18 bases in between. The CDR3 is 15 residues long. Germline assignment: CDR1 SGHVS and CDR2 FQNEAQ. The CDR3: CASSTLPGNNYEQYF. The CDR3 DNA sequence: TGTGCCAGCAGCACACTCCCAGGGAACAATTACGAGCAGTACTTC.

The J gene is TRBJ2-1, the V gene TRBV19; 7 bases fit TRBD1. Unmatched junction bases numbered 6, after V lost 1 base and J lost 6 bases. This CDR3 spans 15 amino acids. Per germline, CDR1 LNHDA and CDR2 SQIVND (reference sequence). The CDR3: CASSIVGGIVNEQFF. In nucleotides, the CDR3 is TGTGCCAGTAGTATAGTAGGGGGCATCGTCAATGAGCAGTTCTTC.

This clone occurred once. The rearrangement links TRBV7-2 to TRBJ1-1; a possible D gene is TRBD1 (6 bases). From germline, CDR1 is SGHTA and CDR2 FQGNSA. CDR3 size: 15 residues. Trimming took off 1 base at V and 6 bases at J, with 15 bases between the two ends. The DNA of the CDR3 is TGTGCCAGCAGCTTAGAGGTACAGGGAAGGTCTGAAGCTTTCTTT. Encoded protein: CASSLEVQGRSEAFF.

The CDR3 bases are TGTGCCAGCAGGACCGACAGGGGCATACTCAATGAGCAGTTCTTC. Protein sequence: CASRTDRGILNEQFF. The V call is TRBV6-5, the J call TRBJ2-1; 8 nucleotides agree with TRBD1. This CDR3 has 15 amino acids. Looked up from germline, CDR1 is MNHEY and CDR2 is SVGAGI. The junction had 10 bases not matched to a gene; V was cut back by 6 bases and J by 6 bases.

This chain links TRBV30 with TRBJ2-6, with D hard to call. Germline assignment: CDR1 GTSNPN and CDR2 SVGIG (reference sequence). V lost 7 bases and J 0 bases, leaving 7 bases between the germline ends. The CDR3 runs 13 residues. CDR3: CALRLSGANVLTF. CDR3 bases: TGTGCCTTGAGACTCTCTGGGGCCAACGTCCTGACTTTC. Together with reference TRBV30 and TRBJ2-6, the CDR3 gives the full variable domain: SQTIHQWPATLVQPVGSPLSLECTVEGTSNPNLYWYRQAAGRGLQLLFYSVGIGQISSEVPQNLSASRPQDRQFILSSKKLLLSDSGFYLCALRLSGANVLTFGAGSRLTVL.

This clone has a count of ten or more. This chain uses TRBV7-9 with TRBJ2-3, with D perhaps TRBD2 (5 bases). The CDR3 consists of 14 residues. Trimming stripped 5 bases from V and 3 bases from J, with 12 bases between. Per germline, CDR1 SEHNR and CDR2 FQNEAQ (reference sequence). CDR3 amino acids: CASSPSTGTDTQYF. CDR3 coding DNA: TGTGCCAGCAGCCCCTCGACGGGGACAGATACGCAGTATTTT.

J is TRBJ2-3 and V is TRBV5-6; no definite D call. In germline, CDR1 is SGHDT, CDR2 YYEEEE. The CDR3 loop spans 13 amino acids. The V and J ends lost 1 base and 2 bases respectively, with 5 bases between them. The CDR3 DNA follows: TGTGCCAGCAGCTTGCCCTTCACAGATACGCAGTATTTT. Its translation is CASSLPFTDTQYF.

V gene TRBV11-2 combines with J gene TRBJ2-2; 8 bases map to TRBD2. J gave up 0 bases and V 3 bases, and 6 bases lay outside the gene matches. The germline CDR1 and CDR2 sequences are SGHAT and FQNNGV. The CDR3 sequence is 17 residues long. CDR3 in amino acids: CASSFRAGGANTGELFF. Here the CDR3 DNA reads TGTGCCAGCAGCTTTCGGGCGGGAGGAGCGAACACCGGGGAGCTGTTTTTT.

This clone was counted only a few times. The V and J genes are TRBV4-1 and TRBJ2-7; tentatively, D is TRBD2 (5 bases). Germline V gives CDR1 MGHRA, CDR2 YSYEKL. Trimming stripped 1 base from V and 2 bases from J, with 12 bases between. The CDR3 totals 15 residues. The CDR3 loop reads CASSQAFSGTYEQYF. The CDR3, as DNA: TGCGCCAGCAGCCAAGCTTTTTCCGGGACCTACGAGCAGTACTTC.

The V gene is TRBV7-9, the J gene TRBJ1-1; tentatively, D is TRBD1 (6 bases). CDR3 length: 16 amino acids. Germline V gene data show CDR1 as SEHNR and CDR2 as FQNEAQ (reference sequence). V lost 2 bases to trimming and J lost 7 bases, with 20 bases between them. CDR3 nucleotide sequence: TGTGCCAGCAGCTTAATACCGCGGACAGCTCCAGGTGAAGCTTTCTTT. Amino acid sequence: CASSLIPRTAPGEAFF.

V gene TRBV6-5 combines with J gene TRBJ1-2; 8 positions agree with TRBD1. Trimming cost V 4 bases and J 2 bases; bases outside gene matches: 3. CDR1 is MNHEY and CDR2 is SVGAGI in the germline V gene. The CDR3 sequence is 14 residues long. The CDR3 region has the DNA TGTGCCAGCAGTTGGGCAGGGGGCAACTATGGCTACACCTTC. Translated: CASSWAGGNYGYTF.

The chain is built from TRBV5-1 and TRBJ2-5; TRBD1 aligns across 7 bases. There are 14 residues in the CDR3. V trimming: 3 bases; J trimming: 2 bases; junction bases outside the gene matches: 4. The V gene's germline CDR1 is SGHRS and CDR2 YFSETQ. The CDR3 region has the DNA TGCGCCAGCAGCTCGATACAGGGGCAAGAGACCCAGTACTTC. Its protein is CASSSIQGQETQYF.

The CDR3 region has the DNA TGTGCCAGCAGTCTAGGACAGGGAGCTTTCTTT. Encoded protein: CASSLGQGAFF. This sequence joins TRBV2 and TRBJ1-1; 8 positions match TRBD1. V trimming: 5 bases; J trimming: 10 bases; junction bases outside the gene matches: 3. This CDR3 comprises 11 residues. The germline V gene encodes CDR1 SNHLY and CDR2 FYNNEI.

The chain employs TRBV12-3 or TRBV12-4 and TRBJ1-5; a possible D gene is TRBD1 (5 bases). The V and J ends lost 4 bases and 4 bases respectively, with 8 bases between them. CDR3 length equals 13 residues. This CDR3 is CASSYQGNQPQHF. Written as DNA, the CDR3 is TGTGCCAGCAGTTACCAGGGAAATCAGCCCCAGCATTTT.

This chain connects TRBV5-1 to TRBJ2-2; a weak D match, TRBD1 (6 bases). V lost 4 bases to trimming and J lost 4 bases, with 17 bases between them. Germline V gene lookup returns CDR1 SGHRS and CDR2 YFSETQ. The CDR3 extends over 16 amino acids. The CDR3 DNA follows: TGCGCCAGCAGCCCCCAGGGGCCGGCGAGCACCGGGGAGCTGTTTTTT. As protein: CASSPQGPASTGELFF.

V and J are TRBV18 and TRBJ2-2; TRBD1 aligns across 9 bases. The germline V gene has CDR1 KGHSH and CDR2 LQKENI. V lost 3 bases, J lost 1 base, and 3 bases stayed unmatched. The length of the CDR3 is 16 residues. For the CDR3, the DNA is TGTGCCAGCTCACCGAGGACAGGGGTGAACACCGGGGAGCTGTTTTTT. Its protein is CASSPRTGVNTGELFF.

V usage is TRBV19 and J usage is TRBJ2-1; TRBD2 matches 12 bases. In germline, CDR1 is LNHDA, CDR2 SQIVND (reference sequence). V shed 5 bases and J 7 bases; nucleotides not matched to a gene: 6. The CDR3 runs to 15 residues. The CDR3, as DNA: TGTGCCAGTAGTGGACTAGCGGGGAATCGGAATGAGCAGTTCTTC. Protein: CASSGLAGNRNEQFF.